This T cell receptor beta chain is from a study of CD8 T cells in ankylosing spondylitis. For TCR beta, libraries came from quantitative 5'-RACE with molecular barcodes. One entry per CDR3 protein, called by TCRdb with MiXCR from the 5' RACE reads. The sample consists of around 150,000 distinct CDR3 sequences, about 7% of them appearing once. The V and J ends lost 8 bases and 1 base, in that order; junction bases with no gene match: 10. The CDR3 runs to 16 residues. Many counts were recorded for this clonotype. The chain has TRBV12-3 or TRBV12-4 and TRBJ2-2, with 7 positions matching TRBD1. The TCR was taken from a female donor with ankylosing spondylitis or in good health (not recorded which). The specimen was blood, either unsorted or a sorted T cell fraction (not recorded which). The CDR3 protein is CASSPHGTVNTGELFF. For the CDR3, the DNA is TGTGCCAGCTCCCCCCACGGGACAGTGAACACCGGGGAGCTGTTTTTT.